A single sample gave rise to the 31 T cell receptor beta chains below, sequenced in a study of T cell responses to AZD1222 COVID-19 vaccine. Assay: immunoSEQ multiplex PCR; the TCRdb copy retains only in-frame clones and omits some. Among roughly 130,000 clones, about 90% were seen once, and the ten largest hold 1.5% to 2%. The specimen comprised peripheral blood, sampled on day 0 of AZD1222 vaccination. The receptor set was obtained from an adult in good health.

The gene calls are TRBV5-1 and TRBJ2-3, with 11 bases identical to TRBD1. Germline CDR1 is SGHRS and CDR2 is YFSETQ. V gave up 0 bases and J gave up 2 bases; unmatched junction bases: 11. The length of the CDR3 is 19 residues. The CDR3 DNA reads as TGCGCCAGCAGCTTGGGAAACTCCGGGACAGGGGGTCCCACAGATACGCAGTATTTT. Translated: CASSLGNSGTGGPTDTQYF.

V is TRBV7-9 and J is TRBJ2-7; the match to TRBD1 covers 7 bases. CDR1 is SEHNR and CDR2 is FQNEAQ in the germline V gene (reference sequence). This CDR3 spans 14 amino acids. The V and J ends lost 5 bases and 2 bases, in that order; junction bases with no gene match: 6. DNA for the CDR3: TGTGCCAGCAGCCAGACAGGGTTCCCCTACGAGCAGTACTTC. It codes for CASSQTGFPYEQYF.

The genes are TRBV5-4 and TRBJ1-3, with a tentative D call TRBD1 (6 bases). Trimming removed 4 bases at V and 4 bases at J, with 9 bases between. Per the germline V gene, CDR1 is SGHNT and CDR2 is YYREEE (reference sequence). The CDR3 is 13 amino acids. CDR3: CASSAGQGNTIYF. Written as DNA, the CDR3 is TGTGCCAGCAGCGCTGGACAGGGAAACACCATATATTTT.

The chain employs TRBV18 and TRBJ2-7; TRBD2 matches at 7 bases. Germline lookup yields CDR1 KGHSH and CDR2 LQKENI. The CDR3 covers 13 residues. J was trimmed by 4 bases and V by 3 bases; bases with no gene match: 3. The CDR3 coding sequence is TGTGCCAGCTCACCTCGAGCGGGGTACGAGCAGTACTTC. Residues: CASSPRAGYEQYF.

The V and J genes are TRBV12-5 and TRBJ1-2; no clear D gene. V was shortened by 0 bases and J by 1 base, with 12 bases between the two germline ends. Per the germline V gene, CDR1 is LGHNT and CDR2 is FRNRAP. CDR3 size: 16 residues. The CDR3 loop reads CASGLVPLDLNYGYTF. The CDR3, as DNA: TGTGCTAGTGGTTTGGTTCCGCTAGACCTTAACTATGGCTACACCTTC.

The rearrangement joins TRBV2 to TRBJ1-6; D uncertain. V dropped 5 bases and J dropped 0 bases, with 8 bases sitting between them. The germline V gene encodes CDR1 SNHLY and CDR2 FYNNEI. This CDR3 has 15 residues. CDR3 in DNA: TGTGCCAGCAGTAGCCAGAGCTCCTATAATTCACCCCTCCACTTT. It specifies CASSSQSSYNSPLHF.

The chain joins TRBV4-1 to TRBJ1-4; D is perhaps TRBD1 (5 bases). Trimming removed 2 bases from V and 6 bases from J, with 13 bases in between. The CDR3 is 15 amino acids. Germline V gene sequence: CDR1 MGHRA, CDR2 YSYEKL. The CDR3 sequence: CASSQFPGFDEKLFF. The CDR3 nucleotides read TGCGCCAGCAGCCAATTTCCAGGGTTTGATGAAAAACTGTTTTTT.

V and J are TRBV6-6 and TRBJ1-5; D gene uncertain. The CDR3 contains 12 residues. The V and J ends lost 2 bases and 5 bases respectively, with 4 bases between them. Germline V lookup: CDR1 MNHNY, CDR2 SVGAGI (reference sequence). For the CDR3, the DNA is TGTGCCAGCAGTTACACTTATCAGCCCCAGCATTTT. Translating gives CASSYTYQPQHF.

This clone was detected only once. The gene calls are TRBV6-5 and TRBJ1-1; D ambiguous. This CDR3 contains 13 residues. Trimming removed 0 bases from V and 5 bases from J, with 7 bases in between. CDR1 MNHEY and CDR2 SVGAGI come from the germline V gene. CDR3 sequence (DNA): TGTGCCAGCAGTTACTCGAGGGTAACTGAAGCTTTCTTT. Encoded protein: CASSYSRVTEAFF.

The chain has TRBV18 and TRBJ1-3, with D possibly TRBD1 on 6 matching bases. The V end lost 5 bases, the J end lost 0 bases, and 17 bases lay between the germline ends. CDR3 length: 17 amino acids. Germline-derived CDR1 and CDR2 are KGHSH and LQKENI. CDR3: CASSALTGPSSGNTIYF. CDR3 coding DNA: TGTGCCAGCTCAGCCCTCACAGGGCCTAGCTCTGGAAACACCATATATTTT. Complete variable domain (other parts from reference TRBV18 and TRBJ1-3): NAGVMQNPRHLVRRRGQEARLRCSPMKGHSHVYWYRQLPEEGLKFMVYLQKENIIDESGMPKERFSAEFPKEGPSILRIQQVVRGDSAAYFCASSALTGPSSGNTIYFGEGSWLTVV.

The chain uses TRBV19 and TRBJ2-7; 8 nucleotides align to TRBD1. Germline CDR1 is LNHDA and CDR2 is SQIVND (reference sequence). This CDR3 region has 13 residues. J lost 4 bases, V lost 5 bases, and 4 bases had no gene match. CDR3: CASSRDRPYEQYF. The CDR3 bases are TGTGCCAGTAGTCGGGACAGGCCGTACGAGCAGTACTTC.

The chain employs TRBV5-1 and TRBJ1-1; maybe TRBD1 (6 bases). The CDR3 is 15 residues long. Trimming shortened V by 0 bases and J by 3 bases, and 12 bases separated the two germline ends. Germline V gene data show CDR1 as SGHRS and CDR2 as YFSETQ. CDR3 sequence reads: CASSLGAAGDTEAFF. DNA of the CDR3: TGCGCCAGCAGCTTGGGGGCCGCAGGGGACACTGAAGCTTTCTTT.

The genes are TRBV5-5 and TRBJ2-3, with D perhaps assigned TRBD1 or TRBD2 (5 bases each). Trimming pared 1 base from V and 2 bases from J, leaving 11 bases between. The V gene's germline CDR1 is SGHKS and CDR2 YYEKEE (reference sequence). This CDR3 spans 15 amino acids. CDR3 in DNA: TGTGCCAGCAGCTTGAGAGGGGCAGTCACAGATACGCAGTATTTT. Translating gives CASSLRGAVTDTQYF.

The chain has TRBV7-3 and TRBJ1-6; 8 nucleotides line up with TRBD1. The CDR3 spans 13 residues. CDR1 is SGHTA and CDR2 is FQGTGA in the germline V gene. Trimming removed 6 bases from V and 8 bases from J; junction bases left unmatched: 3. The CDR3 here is CASRSTGDSPLHF. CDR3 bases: TGTGCCAGCAGATCGACAGGGGATTCACCCCTCCACTTT.

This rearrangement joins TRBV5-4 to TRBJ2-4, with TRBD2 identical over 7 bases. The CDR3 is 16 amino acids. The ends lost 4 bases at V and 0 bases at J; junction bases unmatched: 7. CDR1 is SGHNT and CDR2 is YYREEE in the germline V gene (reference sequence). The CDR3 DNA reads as TGTGCCAGCAGCAGAAAGCGGGGATTAGCCAAAAACATTCAGTACTTC. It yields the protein CASSRKRGLAKNIQYF.

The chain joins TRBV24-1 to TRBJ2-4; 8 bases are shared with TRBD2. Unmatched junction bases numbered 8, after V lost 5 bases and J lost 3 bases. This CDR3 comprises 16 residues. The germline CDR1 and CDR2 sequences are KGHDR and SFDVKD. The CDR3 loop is CATSVRGGYGKNIQYF. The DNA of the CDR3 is TGTGCCACCAGTGTCCGGGGGGGCTACGGCAAAAACATTCAGTACTTC.

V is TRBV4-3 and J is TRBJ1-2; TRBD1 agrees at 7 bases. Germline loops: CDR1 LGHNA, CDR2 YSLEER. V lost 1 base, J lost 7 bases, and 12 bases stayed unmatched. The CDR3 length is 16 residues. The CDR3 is CASSQGPRQGPSGYTF. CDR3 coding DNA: TGCGCCAGCAGCCAAGGACCGAGACAGGGCCCCAGTGGCTACACCTTC.

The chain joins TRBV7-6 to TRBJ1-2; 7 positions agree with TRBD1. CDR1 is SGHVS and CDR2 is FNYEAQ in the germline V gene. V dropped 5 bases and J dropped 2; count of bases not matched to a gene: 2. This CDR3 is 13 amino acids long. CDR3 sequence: CASSPGQNYGYTF. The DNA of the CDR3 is TGTGCCAGCAGCCCGGGACAGAACTATGGCTACACCTTC.

CDR3 protein: CASSENIGYNEQFF. CDR3 coding DNA: TGTGCCAGCTCCGAAAATATCGGGTACAATGAGCAGTTCTTC. This sequence joins TRBV6-4 and TRBJ2-1; D unresolved. The germline V gene encodes CDR1 MRHNA and CDR2 SNTAGT. There are 14 residues in the CDR3. Trimming removed 8 bases from V and 4 bases from J, with 15 bases in between.

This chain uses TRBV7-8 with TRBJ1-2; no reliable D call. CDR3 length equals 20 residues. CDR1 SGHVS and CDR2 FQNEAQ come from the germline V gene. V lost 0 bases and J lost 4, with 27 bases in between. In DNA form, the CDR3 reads TGTGCCAGCAGCTTAGCGCGCGGACCCAATTACATCGGCATTAGCTATGGCTACACCTTC. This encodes CASSLARGPNYIGISYGYTF. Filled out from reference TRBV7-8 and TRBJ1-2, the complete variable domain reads GAGVSQSPRYKVAKRGQDVALRCDPISGHVSLFWYQQALGQGPEFLTYFQNEAQLDKSGLPSDRFFAERPEGSVSTLKIQRTQQEDSAVYLCASSLARGPNYIGISYGYTFGSGTRLTVV.

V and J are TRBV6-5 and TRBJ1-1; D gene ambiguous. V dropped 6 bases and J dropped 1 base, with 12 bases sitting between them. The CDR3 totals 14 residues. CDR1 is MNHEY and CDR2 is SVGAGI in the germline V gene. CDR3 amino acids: CASRSPGGNTEAFF. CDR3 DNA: TGTGCCAGCAGAAGTCCAGGCGGGAACACTGAAGCTTTCTTT.

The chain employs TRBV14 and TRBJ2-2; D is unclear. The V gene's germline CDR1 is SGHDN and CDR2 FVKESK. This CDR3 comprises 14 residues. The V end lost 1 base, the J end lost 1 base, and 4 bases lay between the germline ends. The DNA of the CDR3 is TGTGCCAGCAGCCAAGTGAGGAACACCGGGGAGCTGTTTTTT. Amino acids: CASSQVRNTGELFF.

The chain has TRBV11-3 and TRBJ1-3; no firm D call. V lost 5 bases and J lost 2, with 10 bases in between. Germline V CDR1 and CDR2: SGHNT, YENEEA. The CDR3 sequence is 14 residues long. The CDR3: CASSEGPTGNTIYF. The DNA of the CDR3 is TGTGCCAGCAGCGAAGGACCAACTGGAAACACCATATATTTT.

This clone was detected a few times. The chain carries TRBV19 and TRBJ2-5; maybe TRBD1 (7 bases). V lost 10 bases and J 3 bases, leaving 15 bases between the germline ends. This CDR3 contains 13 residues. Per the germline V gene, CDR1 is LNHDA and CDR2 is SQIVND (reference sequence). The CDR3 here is CAIAGQPEETQYF. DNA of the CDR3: TGTGCCATCGCGGGACAGCCCGAAGAGACCCAGTACTTC.

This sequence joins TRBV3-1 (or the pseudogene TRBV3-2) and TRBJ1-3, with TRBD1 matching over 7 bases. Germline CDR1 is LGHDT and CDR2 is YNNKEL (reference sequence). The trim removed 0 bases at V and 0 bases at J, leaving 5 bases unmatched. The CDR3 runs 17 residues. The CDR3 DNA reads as TGTGCCAGCAGCCAAGATCTGCGGGACAGCTCTGGAAACACCATATATTTT. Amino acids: CASSQDLRDSSGNTIYF.

The CDR3 loop reads CASSPSTGGEGSNQPQHF. The CDR3 DNA reads as TGTGCCAGCAGTCCCTCGACAGGGGGTGAGGGTAGCAATCAGCCCCAGCATTTT. The chain combines TRBV28 with TRBJ1-5; 9 bases are a match to TRBD1. Germline V gene sequence: CDR1 MDHEN, CDR2 SYDVKM. J gave up 0 bases and V 5 bases, and 11 bases lay outside the gene matches. The CDR3 spans 18 residues.

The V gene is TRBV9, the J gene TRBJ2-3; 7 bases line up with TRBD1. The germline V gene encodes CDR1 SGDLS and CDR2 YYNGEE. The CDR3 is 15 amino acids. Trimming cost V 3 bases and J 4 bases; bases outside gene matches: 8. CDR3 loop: CASSAAGTVPDTQYF. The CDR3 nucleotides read TGTGCCAGCAGCGCGGCCGGGACAGTCCCAGATACGCAGTATTTT.

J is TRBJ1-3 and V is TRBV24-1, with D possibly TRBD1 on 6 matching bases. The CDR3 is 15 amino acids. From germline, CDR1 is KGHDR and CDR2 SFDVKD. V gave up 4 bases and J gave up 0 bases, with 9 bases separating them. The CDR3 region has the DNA TGTGCCACCAGTGAAACAGGGAACTCTGGAAACACCATATATTTT. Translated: CATSETGNSGNTIYF.

CDR3 region: CASSIRVWGQGAREETQYF. Written as DNA, the CDR3 is TGTGCCAGTAGTATTAGGGTCTGGGGACAGGGGGCTCGGGAGGAGACCCAGTACTTC. The chain has TRBV19 and TRBJ2-5; 12 bases fit TRBD1. The CDR3 consists of 19 residues. The trim removed 3 bases at V and 5 bases at J, leaving 16 bases unmatched. From germline, CDR1 is LNHDA and CDR2 SQIVND (reference sequence).

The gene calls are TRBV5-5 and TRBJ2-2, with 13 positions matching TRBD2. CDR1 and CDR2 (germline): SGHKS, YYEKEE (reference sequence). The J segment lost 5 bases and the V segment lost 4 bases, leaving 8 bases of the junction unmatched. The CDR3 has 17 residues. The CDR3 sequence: CASSPLATSGGTGELFF. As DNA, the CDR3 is TGTGCCAGCAGCCCGCTGGCGACTAGCGGGGGGACCGGGGAGCTGTTTTTT. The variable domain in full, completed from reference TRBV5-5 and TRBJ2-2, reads DAGVTQSPTHLIKTRGQQVTLRCSPISGHKSVSWYQQVLGQGPQFIFQYYEKEERGRGNFPDRFSARQFPNYSSELNVNALLLGDSALYLCASSPLATSGGTGELFFGEGSRLTVL.

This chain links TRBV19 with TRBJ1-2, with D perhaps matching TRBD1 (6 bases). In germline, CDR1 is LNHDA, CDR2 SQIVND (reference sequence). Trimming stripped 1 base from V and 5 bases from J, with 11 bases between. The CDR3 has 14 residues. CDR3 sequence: CASSIALTGYGYTF. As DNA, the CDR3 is TGTGCCAGTAGTATAGCCCTTACAGGGTATGGCTACACCTTC. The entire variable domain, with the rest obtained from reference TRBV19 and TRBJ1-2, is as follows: DGGITQSPKYLFRKEGQNVTLSCEQNLNHDAMYWYRQDPGQGLRLIYYSQIVNDFQKGDIAEGYSVSREKKESFPLTVTSAQKNPTAFYLCASSIALTGYGYTFGSGTRLTVV.